Below are 12 T cell receptor beta chains sequenced from a single sample in a study of cytomegalovirus exposure and HLA in healthy donors. The PCR used 60 Vbeta and 13 Jbeta primers. Clones were read by immunoSEQ multiplex PCR, and TCRdb kept only the in-frame ones, dropping some. The sample carries tens of thousands of clones, 78% recorded once. Sample: PBMCs. Receptor source: a woman between 35 and 50 years old in good health and CMV-seropositive.

V gene TRBV6-6 combines with J gene TRBJ2-3; 10 bases line up with TRBD2. The CDR3 length is 15 residues. The germline gives CDR1 MNHNY, CDR2 SVGAGI (reference sequence). J gave up 3 bases and V 1 base, and 1 base lay outside the gene matches. The CDR3, as DNA: TGTGCCAGCAGTTACTTACTAGCGGGGACAGATACGCAGTATTTT. This translates into CASSYLLAGTDTQYF.

This clone was recorded a few times. V gene TRBV27 combines with J gene TRBJ2-7, with 7 bases that match TRBD2. Per the germline V gene, CDR1 is MNHEY and CDR2 is SMNVEV (reference sequence). Losses at the gene ends were 8 bases for V and 4 bases for J; bases not matched to a gene: 23. The CDR3 totals 18 residues. The chain's CDR3 is CASAPRGGGWGSGYEQYF. As DNA, the CDR3 is TGTGCCAGCGCGCCTCGCGGGGGAGGGTGGGGGTCGGGGTACGAGCAGTACTTC.

CDR3: CASSYGLASSYEQYF. The CDR3 nucleotides are TGTGCCAGCAGTTACGGGCTAGCCAGCTCCTACGAGCAGTACTTC. V and J are TRBV28 and TRBJ2-7, with D possibly TRBD2 on 5 matching bases. The CDR3 is made up of 15 amino acids. Trimming removed 4 bases at V and 0 bases at J, with 13 bases between. Germline assignment: CDR1 MDHEN and CDR2 SYDVKM.

A few counts support this clone. The chain joins TRBV6-6 to TRBJ1-1; D gene unclear. The CDR3 has 14 amino acids. Germline CDR1 reads MNHNY; CDR2 reads SVGAGI (reference sequence). The germline V and J ends were trimmed by 5 bases and 1 base, with 11 bases remaining between them. Here the CDR3 reads CASSAPGSNTEAFF. The DNA for the CDR3 is TGTGCCAGCAGTGCACCGGGGTCGAACACTGAAGCTTTCTTT.

The chain uses TRBV2 and TRBJ1-5, with a possible D match to TRBD1 (5 bases). The ends were cut back, 6 bases at V and 2 bases at J, with 14 bases in the middle. This CDR3 is 15 amino acids long. The germline CDR1 and CDR2 sequences are SNHLY and FYNNEI. The CDR3 region has the DNA TGTGCCAGCAGCGCTCAGGGTAACGGCAATCAGCCCCAGCATTTT. Its protein product is CASSAQGNGNQPQHF.

The J gene is TRBJ2-7, the V gene TRBV12-5; D is ambiguous. This CDR3 region has 15 residues. Deletions cut 8 bases from V and 3 bases from J, with 20 bases between. Germline-derived CDR1 and CDR2 are LGHNT and FRNRAP. Here the CDR3 DNA reads TGTGCTAGTTACAGCTCGCTTGAAGGCGACTACGAGCAGTACTTC. Translating gives CASYSSLEGDYEQYF. The complete variable domain, with remaining parts taken from reference TRBV12-5 and TRBJ2-7, reads DARVTQTPRHKVTEMGQEVTMRCQPILGHNTVFWYRQTMMQGLELLAYFRNRAPLDDSGMPKDRFSAEMPDATLATLKIQPSEPRDSAVYFCASYSSLEGDYEQYFGPGTRLTVT.

The rearrangement uses TRBV25-1 and TRBJ2-3; TRBD2 might be the D (6 bases). Germline V CDR1 and CDR2: MGHDK, SYGVNS. This CDR3 comprises 13 residues. Trimming stripped 3 bases from V and 8 bases from J, with 12 bases between. CDR3 in DNA: TGTGCCAGCAGTGATCCGCAGGGAGGTACGCAGTATTTT. It codes for CASSDPQGGTQYF.

The CDR3 loop reads CATLGLAGSEQYF. Here the CDR3 DNA reads TGTGCCACCCTCGGACTAGCGGGAAGCGAGCAGTACTTC. The V call is TRBV28, the J call TRBJ2-7, with 12 bases identical to TRBD2. The germline V gene encodes CDR1 MDHEN and CDR2 SYDVKM. This CDR3 is built from 13 residues. V dropped 10 bases and J dropped 6; count of bases not matched to a gene: 7.

The V gene is TRBV11-1, the J gene TRBJ2-7; 7 bases align to TRBD2. The V gene's germline CDR1 is SGHAT and CDR2 FQDESV (reference sequence). Germline trimming cut 5 bases from V and 6 bases from J; bases unmatched to any gene: 7. The CDR3 totals 13 residues. The CDR3: CASSLLREGEQYF. CDR3 nucleotide sequence: TGTGCCAGCAGCCTCCTTAGGGAGGGCGAGCAGTACTTC. The whole variable domain, filled in from reference TRBV11-1 and TRBJ2-7, reads EAEVAQSPRYKITEKSQAVAFWCDPISGHATLYWYRQILGQGPELLVQFQDESVVDDSQLPKDRFSAERLKGVDSTLKIQPAELGDSAMYLCASSLLREGEQYFGPGTRLTVT.

This clone was seen a single time. This sequence joins TRBV6-4 and TRBJ2-7; D possibly corresponds to TRBD1 (6 bases). Trimming removed 3 bases at V and 4 bases at J, with 13 bases between. This CDR3 has 14 residues. In germline, CDR1 is MRHNA, CDR2 SNTAGT. For the CDR3, the DNA is TGTGCCAGCAGTGAGGAGACAGGCCCGTACGAGCAGTACTTC. Protein: CASSEETGPYEQYF.

This clone qualifies as medium-sized (0.01 to 0.1%). One end of the junction does not line up with germline, which may come from a read error. The chain is built from TRBV7-7 and TRBJ1-3, with 8 bases identical to TRBD1. CDR1 is SSHAT and CDR2 is FNYEAQ in the germline V gene (reference sequence). The CDR3 has 15 residues. The CDR3 bases are TGTGCTAGCAGCAAAGCAGGGGGCTATGGAAACACCATATATTTT. It encodes CASSKAGGYGNTIYF. The whole variable domain, remainder taken from reference TRBV7-7 and TRBJ1-3, is GAGVSQSPRYKVTKRGQDVTLRCDPISSHATLYWYQQALGQGPEFLTYFNYEAQPDKSGLPSDRFSAERPEGSISTLTIQRTEQRDSAMYRCASSKAGGYGNTIYFGEGSWLTVV.

This chain connects TRBV27 to TRBJ2-1; 8 bases match TRBD2. Germline CDR1 and CDR2: MNHEY and SMNVEV (reference sequence). Trimming cost V 3 bases and J 4 bases; bases outside gene matches: 5. This CDR3 is 15 amino acids long. DNA for the CDR3: TGTGCCAGCAGTTTTAGGTTAGCGGGGTACAATGAGCAGTTCTTC. Translating gives CASSFRLAGYNEQFF.